The 5 T cell receptor beta chains below come from one sample, sequenced in a study of cytomegalovirus exposure and HLA in healthy donors. Libraries were prepared by immunoSEQ multiplex PCR; TCRdb keeps only in-frame clonotypes and omits some of them. The sample has 260,000 or so clones, less than 95% seen once; the top ten hold 3.1%. The sequenced sample was PBMCs. The origin of the receptors is a woman aged 30 to 39 in good health and CMV-seronegative.

Concerning this clone itself: At one of its ends the junction is not consistent with the germline gene, which may arise from a read error. The CDR3 DNA is TGCGCCAGCACCTTGGCTAGCGGGACAAGTGCCTACGAGCAGTACTTC. Translating gives CASTLASGTSAYEQYF. V gene TRBV5-1 combines with J gene TRBJ2-7; 9 bases fit TRBD2. The CDR3 is made up of 16 amino acids. Germline CDR1 is SGHRS and CDR2 is YFSETQ.

This clone has a single count. The chain is built from TRBV27 and TRBJ1-5; D remains unclear. CDR3 length equals 15 residues. Germline V CDR1 and CDR2: MNHEY, SMNVEV (reference sequence). V was trimmed by 0 bases and J by 7 bases, leaving 13 bases between them. CDR3 nucleotides: TGTGCCAGCAGTTTATCCTACGGGAGTATGCAGCCCCAGCATTTT. This codes for CASSLSYGSMQPQHF.

The V and J genes are TRBV6-5 and TRBJ2-1; D perhaps matches TRBD2 (6 bases). CDR1 is MNHEY and CDR2 is SVGAGI in the germline V gene. This CDR3 is built from 15 residues. V was cut by 2 bases and J by 5 bases, with 13 bases left in between. CDR3 in DNA: TGTGCCAGCAGTTACGTGTCCGGACTACACAATGAGCAGTTCTTC. It translates to CASSYVSGLHNEQFF.

V is TRBV7-3 and J is TRBJ2-7; 10 bases line up with TRBD2. CDR3 length equals 15 residues. The V gene's germline CDR1 is SGHTA and CDR2 FQGTGA. Trimming took 5 bases from V and 3 from J; bases not matched to a gene: 7. The CDR3 coding sequence is TGTGCCAGCAGCCCCGGGACTAGCGCCTTCTACGAGCAGTACTTC. Amino acids: CASSPGTSAFYEQYF.

This clone was observed once. The chain combines TRBV2 with TRBJ2-1; 7 bases are shared with TRBD2. Trimming removed 10 bases from V and 6 bases from J; junction bases left unmatched: 6. The CDR3 covers 12 residues. Germline V CDR1 and CDR2: SNHLY, FYNNEI. The CDR3 sequence: CATTGGGNEQFF. CDR3 nucleotide sequence: TGTGCCACCACAGGCGGGGGCAATGAGCAGTTCTTC.